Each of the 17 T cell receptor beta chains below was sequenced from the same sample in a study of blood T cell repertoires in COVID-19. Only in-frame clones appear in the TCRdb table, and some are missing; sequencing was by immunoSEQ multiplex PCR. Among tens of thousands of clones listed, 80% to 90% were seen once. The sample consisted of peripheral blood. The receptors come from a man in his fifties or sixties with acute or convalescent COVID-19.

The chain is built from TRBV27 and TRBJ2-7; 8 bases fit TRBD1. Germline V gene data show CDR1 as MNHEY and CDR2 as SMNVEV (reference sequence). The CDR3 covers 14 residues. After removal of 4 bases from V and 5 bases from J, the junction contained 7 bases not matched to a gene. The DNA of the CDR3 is TGTGCCAGCAGTTCCCGGACAGGGCCCCACGAGCAGTACTTC. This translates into CASSSRTGPHEQYF.

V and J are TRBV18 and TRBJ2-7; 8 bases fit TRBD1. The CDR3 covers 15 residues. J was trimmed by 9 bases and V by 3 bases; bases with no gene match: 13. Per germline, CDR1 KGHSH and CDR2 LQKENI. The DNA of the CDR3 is TGTGCCAGCTCACCTCTCGGGACAGGTGGCCGCGGGCAGTACTTC. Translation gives CASSPLGTGGRGQYF.

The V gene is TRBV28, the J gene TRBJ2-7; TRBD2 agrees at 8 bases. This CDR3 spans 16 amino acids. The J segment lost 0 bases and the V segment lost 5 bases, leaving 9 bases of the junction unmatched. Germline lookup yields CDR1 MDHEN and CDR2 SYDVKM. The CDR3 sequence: CASSPFGGRSSYEQYF. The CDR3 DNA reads TGTGCCAGCAGTCCGTTTGGCGGGAGGAGCTCCTACGAGCAGTACTTC. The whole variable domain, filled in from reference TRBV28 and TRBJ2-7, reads DVKVTQSSRYLVKRTGEKVFLECVQDMDHENMFWYRQDPGLGLRLIYFSYDVKMKEKGDIPEGYSVSREKKERFSLILESASTNQTSMYLCASSPFGGRSSYEQYFGPGTRLTVT.

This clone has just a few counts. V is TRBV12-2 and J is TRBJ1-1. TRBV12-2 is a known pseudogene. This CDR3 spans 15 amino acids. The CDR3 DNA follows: TGTGCAAGTCGCTTAGAAACCGGAGGAGACACTGAAGCTTTCTTT. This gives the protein CASRLETGGDTEAFF.

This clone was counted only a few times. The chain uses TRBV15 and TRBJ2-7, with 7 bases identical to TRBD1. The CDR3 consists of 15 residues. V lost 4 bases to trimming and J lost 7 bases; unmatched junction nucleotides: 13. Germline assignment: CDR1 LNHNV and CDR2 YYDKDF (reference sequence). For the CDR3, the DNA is TGTGCCACCAGCACCTGGGGCTCAACAGGGGATGAGCAGTACTTC. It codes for CATSTWGSTGDEQYF.

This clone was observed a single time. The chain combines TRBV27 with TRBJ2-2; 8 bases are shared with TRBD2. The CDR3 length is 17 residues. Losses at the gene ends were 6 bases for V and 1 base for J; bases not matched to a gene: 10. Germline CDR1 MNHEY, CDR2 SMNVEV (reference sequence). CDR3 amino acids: CASSSPGRDENTGELFF. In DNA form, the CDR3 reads TGTGCCAGCAGCTCCCCCGGGAGGGACGAGAACACCGGGGAGCTGTTTTTT.

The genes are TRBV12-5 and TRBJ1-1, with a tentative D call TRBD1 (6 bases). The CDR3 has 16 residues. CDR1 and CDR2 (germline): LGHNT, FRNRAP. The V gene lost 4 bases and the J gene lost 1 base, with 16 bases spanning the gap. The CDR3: CASGYRTLGANTEAFF. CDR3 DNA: TGTGCTAGTGGTTACAGGACGTTGGGGGCGAACACTGAAGCTTTCTTT.

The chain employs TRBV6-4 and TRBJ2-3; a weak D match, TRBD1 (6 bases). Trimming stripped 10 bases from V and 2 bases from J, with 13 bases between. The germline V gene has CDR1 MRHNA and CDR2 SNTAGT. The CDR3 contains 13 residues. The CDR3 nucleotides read TGTGCCATTCCGGACAGTCTCACAGATACGCAGTATTTT. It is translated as CAIPDSLTDTQYF.

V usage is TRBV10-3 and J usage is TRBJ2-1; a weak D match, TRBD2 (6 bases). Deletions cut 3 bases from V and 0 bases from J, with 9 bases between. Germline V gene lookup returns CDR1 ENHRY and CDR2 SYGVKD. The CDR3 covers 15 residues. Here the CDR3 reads CAISDYGSSYNEQFF. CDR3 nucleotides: TGTGCCATCAGTGATTACGGGAGCTCCTACAATGAGCAGTTCTTC.

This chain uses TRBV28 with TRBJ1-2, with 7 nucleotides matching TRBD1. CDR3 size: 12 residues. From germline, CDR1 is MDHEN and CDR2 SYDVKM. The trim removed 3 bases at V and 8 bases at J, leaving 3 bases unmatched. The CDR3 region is CASSFRGYGYTF. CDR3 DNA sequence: TGTGCCAGCAGTTTCAGGGGGTACGGCTACACCTTC.

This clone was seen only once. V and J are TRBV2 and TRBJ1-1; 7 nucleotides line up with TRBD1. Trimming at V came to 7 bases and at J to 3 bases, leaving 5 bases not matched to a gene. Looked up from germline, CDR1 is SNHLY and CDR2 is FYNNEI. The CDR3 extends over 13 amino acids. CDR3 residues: CASKKGAHTEAFF. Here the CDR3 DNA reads TGTGCCAGCAAGAAGGGGGCTCACACTGAAGCTTTCTTT.

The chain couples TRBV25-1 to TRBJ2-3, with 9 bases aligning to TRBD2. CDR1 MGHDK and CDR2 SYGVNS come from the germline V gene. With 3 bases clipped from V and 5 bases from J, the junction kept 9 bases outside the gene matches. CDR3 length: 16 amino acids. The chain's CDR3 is CASSEGAGGPGDTQYF. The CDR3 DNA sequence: TGTGCCAGCAGTGAGGGGGCGGGAGGGCCCGGAGATACGCAGTATTTT.

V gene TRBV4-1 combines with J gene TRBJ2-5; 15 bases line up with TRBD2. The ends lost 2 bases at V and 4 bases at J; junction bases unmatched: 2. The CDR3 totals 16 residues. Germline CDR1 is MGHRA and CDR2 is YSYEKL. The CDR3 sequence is CASSQMGLAGGETQYF. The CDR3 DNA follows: TGCGCCAGCAGCCAAATGGGACTAGCGGGGGGAGAGACCCAGTACTTC.

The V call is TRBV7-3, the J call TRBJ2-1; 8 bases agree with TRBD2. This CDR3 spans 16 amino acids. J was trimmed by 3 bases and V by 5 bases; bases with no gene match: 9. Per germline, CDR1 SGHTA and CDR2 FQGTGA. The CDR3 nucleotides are TGTGCCAGCAGCCCCCAGGTTAGCGGGGTCTACAATGAGCAGTTCTTC. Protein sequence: CASSPQVSGVYNEQFF.

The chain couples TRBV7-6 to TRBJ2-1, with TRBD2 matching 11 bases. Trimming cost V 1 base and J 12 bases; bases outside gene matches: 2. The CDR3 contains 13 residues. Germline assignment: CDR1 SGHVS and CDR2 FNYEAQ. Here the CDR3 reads CASSLGTSGLQFF. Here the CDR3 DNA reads TGTGCCAGCAGCTTAGGGACTAGCGGGTTGCAGTTCTTC. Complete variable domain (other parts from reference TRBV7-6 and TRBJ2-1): GAGVSQSPRYKVTKRGQDVALRCDPISGHVSLYWYRQALGQGPEFLTYFNYEAQQDKSGLPNDRFSAERPEGSISTLTIQRTEQRDSAMYRCASSLGTSGLQFFGPGTRLTVL.

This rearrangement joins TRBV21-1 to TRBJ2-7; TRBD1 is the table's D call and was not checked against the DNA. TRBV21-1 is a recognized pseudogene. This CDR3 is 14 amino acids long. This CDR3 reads CASSGDGTVGEQYF. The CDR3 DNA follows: TGTGCCAGCAGCGGCGATGGGACAGTCGGCGAGCAGTACTTC.

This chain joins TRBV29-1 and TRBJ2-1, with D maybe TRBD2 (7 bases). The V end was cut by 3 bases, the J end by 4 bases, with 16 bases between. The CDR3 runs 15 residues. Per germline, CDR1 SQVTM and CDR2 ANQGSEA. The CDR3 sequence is CSVDGGGEGYNEQFF. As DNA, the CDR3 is TGCAGCGTTGATGGAGGGGGGGAGGGTTACAATGAGCAGTTCTTC.